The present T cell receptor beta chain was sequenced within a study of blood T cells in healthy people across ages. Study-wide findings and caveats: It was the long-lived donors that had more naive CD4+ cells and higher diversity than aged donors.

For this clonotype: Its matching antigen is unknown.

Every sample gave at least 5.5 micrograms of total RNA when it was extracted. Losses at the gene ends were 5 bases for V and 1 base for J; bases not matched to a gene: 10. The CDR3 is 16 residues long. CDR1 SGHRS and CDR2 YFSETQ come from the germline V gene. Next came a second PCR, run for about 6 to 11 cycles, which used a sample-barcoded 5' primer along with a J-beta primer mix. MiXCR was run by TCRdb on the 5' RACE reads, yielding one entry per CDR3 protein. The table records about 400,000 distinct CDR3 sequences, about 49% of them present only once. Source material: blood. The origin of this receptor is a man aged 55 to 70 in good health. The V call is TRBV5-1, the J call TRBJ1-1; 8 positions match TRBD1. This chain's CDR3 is CASRYDGQGANTEAFF. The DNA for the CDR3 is TGCGCCAGCAGATACGATGGACAGGGCGCGAACACTGAAGCTTTCTTT.